The sequence of this T cell receptor beta chain was determined in a study of blood T cell repertoires in COVID-19. Across the study: Material from acute and convalescent COVID-19 was sourced from the United States, Italy and Spain. PBMCs, B-cell-depleted T cells, or T cells provided the cDNA or gDNA that made up the material.

In the original workflow: Cell counts per sample came from amplifying reference gene primers. Data came from immunoSEQ multiplex PCR; TCRdb stores just in-frame clones and leaves some out. V, J and clone size reflect that table, while D and trimming were determined from the DNA. Of approximately 280,000 clones listed, roughly 85% were seen once; the top ten hold approximately 5.1%. Trimming left V 4 bases short and J 0 bases short, with 14 bases between. Germline values: CDR1 SGDLS, CDR2 YYNGEE. CDR3 length: 15 residues. Sequenced: peripheral blood. The rearrangement joins TRBV9 to TRBJ2-7, with D perhaps matching TRBD1 (6 bases). The sequence was collected from a man in his fifties or sixties with active or convalescent COVID-19. CDR3 coding DNA: TGTGCCAGCAGCCCGAGCCTAGGGGGCTCCTACGAGCAGTACTTC. Translating gives CASSPSLGGSYEQYF. Full variable domain (remainder filled in from reference TRBV9 and TRBJ2-7): DSGVTQTPKHLITATGQRVTLRCSPRSGDLSVYWYQQSLDQGLQFLIQYYNGEERAKGNILERFSAQQFPDLHSELNLSSLELGDSALYFCASSPSLGGSYEQYFGPGTRLTVT.